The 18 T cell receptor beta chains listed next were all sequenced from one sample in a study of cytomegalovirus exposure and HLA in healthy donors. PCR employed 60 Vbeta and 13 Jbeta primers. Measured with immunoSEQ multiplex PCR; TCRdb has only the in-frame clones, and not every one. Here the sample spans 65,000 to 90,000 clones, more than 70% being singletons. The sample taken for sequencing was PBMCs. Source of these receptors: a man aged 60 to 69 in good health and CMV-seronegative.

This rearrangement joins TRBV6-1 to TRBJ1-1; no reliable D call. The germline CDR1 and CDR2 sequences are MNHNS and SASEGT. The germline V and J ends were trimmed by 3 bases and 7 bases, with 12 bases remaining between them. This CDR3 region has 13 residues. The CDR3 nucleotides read TGTGCCAGCAGTGACTTCTACCCCCTTGAAGCTTTCTTT. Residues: CASSDFYPLEAFF.

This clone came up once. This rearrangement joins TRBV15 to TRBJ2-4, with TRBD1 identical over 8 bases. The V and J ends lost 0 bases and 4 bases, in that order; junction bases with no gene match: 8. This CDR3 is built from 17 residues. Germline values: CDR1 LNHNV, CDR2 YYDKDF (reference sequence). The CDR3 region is CATSREGAGGRKNIQYF. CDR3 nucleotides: TGTGCCACCAGCAGAGAAGGGGCAGGGGGCAGAAAAAACATTCAGTACTTC.

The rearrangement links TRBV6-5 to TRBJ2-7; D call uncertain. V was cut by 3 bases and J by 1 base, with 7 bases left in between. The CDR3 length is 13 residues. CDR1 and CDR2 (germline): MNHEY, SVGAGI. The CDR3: CASSYRLSYEQYF. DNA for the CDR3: TGTGCCAGCAGTTATCGGTTATCCTACGAGCAGTACTTC.

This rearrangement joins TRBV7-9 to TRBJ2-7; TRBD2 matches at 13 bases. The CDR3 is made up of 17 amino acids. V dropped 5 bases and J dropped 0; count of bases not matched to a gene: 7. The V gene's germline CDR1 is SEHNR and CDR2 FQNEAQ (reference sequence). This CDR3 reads CASSARTSGGPSYEQYF. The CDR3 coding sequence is TGTGCCAGCAGCGCGCGGACTAGCGGGGGACCCTCCTACGAGCAGTACTTC.

The CDR3 loop is CATSGELTGAGGYTF. The DNA for the CDR3 is TGTGCCACCAGCGGCGAACTGACAGGGGCGGGTGGCTACACCTTC. This chain links TRBV15 with TRBJ1-2; 8 bases agree with TRBD1. The germline gives CDR1 LNHNV, CDR2 YYDKDF (reference sequence). With V trimmed by 5 bases and J by 7 bases, 12 bases remained unmatched. There are 15 residues in the CDR3.

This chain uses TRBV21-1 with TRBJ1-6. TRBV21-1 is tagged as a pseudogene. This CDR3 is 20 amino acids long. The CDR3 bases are TGTGCCAGCAGCAAAGAAAGACGGCGACCAGCCGGAGACTATAATTCACCCCTCCACTTT. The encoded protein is CASSKERRRPAGDYNSPLHF.

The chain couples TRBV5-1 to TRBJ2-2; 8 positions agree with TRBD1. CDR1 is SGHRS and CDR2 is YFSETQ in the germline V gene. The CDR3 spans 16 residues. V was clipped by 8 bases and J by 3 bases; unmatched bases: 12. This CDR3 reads CASTLQGALDTGELFF. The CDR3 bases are TGCGCCAGTACCCTCCAGGGGGCGCTTGACACCGGGGAGCTGTTTTTT.

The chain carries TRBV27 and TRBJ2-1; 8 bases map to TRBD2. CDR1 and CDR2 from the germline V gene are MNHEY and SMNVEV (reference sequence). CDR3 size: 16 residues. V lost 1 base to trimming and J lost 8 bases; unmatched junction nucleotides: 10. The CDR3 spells CASSLLGGGPIHEQFF. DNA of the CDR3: TGTGCCAGCAGTTTATTAGGCGGGGGGCCGATTCATGAGCAGTTCTTC.

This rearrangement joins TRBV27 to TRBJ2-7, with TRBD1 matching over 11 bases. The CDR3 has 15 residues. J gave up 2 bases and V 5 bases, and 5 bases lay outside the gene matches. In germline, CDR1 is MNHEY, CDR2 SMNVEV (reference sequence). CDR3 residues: CASSGQGALPYEQYF. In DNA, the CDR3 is TGTGCCAGCAGTGGACAGGGGGCGCTTCCCTACGAGCAGTACTTC.

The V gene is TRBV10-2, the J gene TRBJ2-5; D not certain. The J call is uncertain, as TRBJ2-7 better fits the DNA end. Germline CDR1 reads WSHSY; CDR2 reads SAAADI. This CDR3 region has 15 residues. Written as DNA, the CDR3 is TGCGCCAGCAGTGAGTCGATTGCGAAGTCCTACGAGCAGTACTTC. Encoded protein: CASSESIAKSYEQYF.

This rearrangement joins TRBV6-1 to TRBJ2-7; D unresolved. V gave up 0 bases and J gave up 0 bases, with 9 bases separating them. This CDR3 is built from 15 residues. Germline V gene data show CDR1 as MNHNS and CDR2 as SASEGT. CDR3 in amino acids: CASSEAHLSSYEQYF. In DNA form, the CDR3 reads TGTGCCAGCAGTGAAGCGCACCTGAGCTCCTACGAGCAGTACTTC.

DNA for the CDR3: TGCGCCAGCAGCTTGGCTAGCGGGGGGCTCAATGAGCAGTTCTTC. This translates into CASSLASGGLNEQFF. The chain employs TRBV5-1 and TRBJ2-1; 11 bases map to TRBD2. CDR1 and CDR2 from the germline V gene are SGHRS and YFSETQ. Trimming took 0 bases from V and 6 from J; bases not matched to a gene: 2. The CDR3 loop spans 15 amino acids.

The CDR3 reads CASSGTGGARPLETQYF. The CDR3 nucleotides are TGTGCCAGCAGCGGGACAGGGGGGGCGCGGCCATTAGAGACCCAGTACTTC. The chain couples TRBV5-5 to TRBJ2-5, with TRBD1 matching 11 bases. From germline, CDR1 is SGHKS and CDR2 YYEKEE (reference sequence). CDR3 length: 17 residues. The V and J ends lost 4 bases and 4 bases, in that order; junction bases with no gene match: 12.

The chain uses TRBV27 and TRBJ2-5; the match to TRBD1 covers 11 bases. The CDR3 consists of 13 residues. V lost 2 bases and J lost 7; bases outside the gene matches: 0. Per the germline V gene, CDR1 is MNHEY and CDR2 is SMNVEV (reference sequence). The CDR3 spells CASSLGTGGTQYF. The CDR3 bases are TGTGCCAGCAGTTTAGGGACAGGGGGGACCCAGTACTTC.

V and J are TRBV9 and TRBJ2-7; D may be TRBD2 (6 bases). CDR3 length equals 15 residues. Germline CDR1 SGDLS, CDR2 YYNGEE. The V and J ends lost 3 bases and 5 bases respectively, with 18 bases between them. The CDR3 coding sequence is TGTGCCAGCAGCGGGAGGGCCGCGAGGGAGAACGAGCAGTACTTC. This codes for CASSGRAARENEQYF.

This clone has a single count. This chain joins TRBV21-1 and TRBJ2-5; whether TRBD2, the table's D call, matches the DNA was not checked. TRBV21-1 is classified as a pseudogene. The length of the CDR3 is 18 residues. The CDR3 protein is CASSTGTSGEGKGETQYF. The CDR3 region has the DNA TGTGCCAGCAGTACCGGGACTAGCGGGGAGGGAAAGGGAGAGACCCAGTACTTC.

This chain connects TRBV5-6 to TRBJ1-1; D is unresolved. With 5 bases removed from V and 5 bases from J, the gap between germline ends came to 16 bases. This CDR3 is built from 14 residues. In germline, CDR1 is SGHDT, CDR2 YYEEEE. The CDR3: CASSSRGGSTEAFF. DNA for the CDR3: TGTGCCAGCAGTTCCAGAGGAGGTTCTACTGAAGCTTTCTTT.

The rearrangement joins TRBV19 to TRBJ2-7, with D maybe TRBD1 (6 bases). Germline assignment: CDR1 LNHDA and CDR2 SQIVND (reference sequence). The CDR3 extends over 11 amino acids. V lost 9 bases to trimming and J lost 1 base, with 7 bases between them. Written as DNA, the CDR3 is TGTGCCAGCGGACAGTCCTACGAGCAGTACTTC. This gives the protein CASGQSYEQYF.